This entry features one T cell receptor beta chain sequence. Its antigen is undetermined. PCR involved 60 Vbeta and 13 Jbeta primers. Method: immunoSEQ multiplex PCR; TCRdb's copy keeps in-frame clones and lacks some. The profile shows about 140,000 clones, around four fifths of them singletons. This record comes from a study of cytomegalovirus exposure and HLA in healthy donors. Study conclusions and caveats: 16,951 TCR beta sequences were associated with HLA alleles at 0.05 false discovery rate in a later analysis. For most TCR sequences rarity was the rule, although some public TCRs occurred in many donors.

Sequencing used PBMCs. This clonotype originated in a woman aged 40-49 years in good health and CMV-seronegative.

The CDR3 bases are TGTGCCAGCAGGGGGGGCATGGAGGGGGCAGGCGGCTACACCTTC. It yields the protein CASRGGMEGAGGYTF. The chain has TRBV25-1 and TRBJ1-2; TRBD1 matches 7 bases. There are 15 residues in the CDR3. Germline V gives CDR1 MGHDK, CDR2 SYGVNS. With V trimmed by 6 bases and J by 8 bases, 15 bases remained unmatched.